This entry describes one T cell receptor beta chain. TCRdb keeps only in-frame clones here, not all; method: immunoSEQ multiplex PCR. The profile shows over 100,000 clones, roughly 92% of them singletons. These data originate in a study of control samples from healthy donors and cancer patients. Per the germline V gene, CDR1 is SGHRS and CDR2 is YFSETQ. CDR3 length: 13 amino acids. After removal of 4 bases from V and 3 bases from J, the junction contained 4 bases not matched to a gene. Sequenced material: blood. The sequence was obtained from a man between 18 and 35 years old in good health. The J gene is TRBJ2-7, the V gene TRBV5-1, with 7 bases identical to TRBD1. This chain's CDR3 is CASSRDSYYEQYF. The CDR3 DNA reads TGCGCCAGCAGCAGGGACAGTTACTACGAGCAGTACTTC. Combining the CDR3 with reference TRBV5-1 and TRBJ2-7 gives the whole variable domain KAGVTQTPRYLIKTRGQQVTLSCSPISGHRSVSWYQQTPGQGLQFLFEYFSETQRNKGNFPGRFSGRQFSNSRSEMNVSTLELGDSALYLCASSRDSYYEQYFGPGTRLTVT.